This T cell receptor (beta chain) was recorded in a study of cytomegalovirus exposure and HLA in healthy donors. In the PCR, 60 Vbeta and 13 Jbeta primers were used. Profiled with immunoSEQ multiplex PCR; TCRdb holds only in-frame clones, not every one. The table records around 130,000 clones, 61% of them present only once. This clone was observed once. Germline V CDR1 and CDR2: MNHEY, SMNVEV (reference sequence). Trimming left V 1 base short and J 10 bases short, with 8 bases between. The CDR3 is made up of 12 amino acids. The TCR was taken from a male donor in good health and CMV-seronegative. The sequencing sample was made of PBMCs. This chain uses TRBV27 with TRBJ2-1; D is undetermined. CDR3 protein: CASSLLAGEQFF. The CDR3 nucleotides read TGTGCCAGCAGTTTATTGGCAGGCGAGCAGTTCTTC.